This is a list of T cell receptor beta chains from one sample in a study of PD-1 blockade in classical Hodgkin lymphoma. Sequencing used immunoSEQ multiplex PCR; TCRdb keeps in-frame clones, though not all of them. The sample shows approximately 18,000 clones, just under 80% of them seen only once. The starting material was CD4+ T cells from blood, obtained before the fourth cycle of nivolumab. Receptors were obtained from a human donor with classical Hodgkin lymphoma. Each CDR3 is given with its conserved first and last residue. The D gene is left open where the match is weak. The size entry is marked missing in some rows and otherwise reads once, few, many or a size class.

j_call v_call clone_size d_call cdr3_nt cdr3_aa
TRBJ2-1 TRBV5-5 . TRBD2 TGTGCCAGCAGCACCGGGACTAGCGAATACAATGAGCAGTTCTTC CASSTGTSEYNEQFF
TRBJ2-1 TRBV28 . TRBD1 TGTGCCAGCAGGGGCCGGACAGGGATTTACAATGAGCAGTTCTTC CASRGRTGIYNEQFF
TRBJ1-2 TRBV6-1 . . TGTGCCAGCAGTGACCCCAGACAGGCGGTCTATGGCTACACCTTC CASSDPRQAVYGYTF
TRBJ2-7 TRBV30 . . TGTGCCTGCCGGGGGGCAGGGAGCCCTCGTGAGCAGTACTTC CACRGAGSPREQYF
TRBJ2-1 TRBV6-6 . . TGTGCCAGCAGTTACGACGGGGGCGCCCACAATGAGCAGTTCTTC CASSYDGGAHNEQFF
TRBJ2-1 TRBV5-1 few TRBD1 TGCGCCAGCAGCTTGGGAGGGGGCAGGCAGTTCTTC CASSLGGGRQFF
TRBJ2-7 TRBV19 . TRBD2 TGTGCCAGTAGTATAGCCGGGACTAGCGGGAGCACCTACGAGCAGTACTTC CASSIAGTSGSTYEQYF
TRBJ1-3 TRBV18 . . TGTGCCAGCTCACCGGGAGTGAGCTCTGGAAACACCATATATTTT CASSPGVSSGNTIYF
TRBJ2-1 TRBV5-1 . TRBD1 TGCGCCAGCAGCTTGGTTGCGGGACAGGGGGCCAGTGAGCAGTTCTTC CASSLVAGQGASEQFF
TRBJ2-7 TRBV28 . . TGTGCCAGCAGTACTGGACAGATTAGACCCTACGAGCAGTACTTC CASSTGQIRPYEQYF
TRBJ2-7 TRBV19 . . TGTGCCAGTAGTATCGCCGGCAGTACCTACGAGCAGTACTTC CASSIAGSTYEQYF
TRBJ2-1 TRBV7-9 few . TGTGCCAGCAGCTTGGGACCCGGCTCCTACAATGAGCAGTTCTTC CASSLGPGSYNEQFF
TRBJ2-5 TRBV28 . . TGTGCCAGCAGTTTAGGGGCGGGTGGGGGTGCGAAGACCCAGTACTTC CASSLGAGGGAKTQYF
TRBJ2-2 TRBV27 . TRBD1 TGTGCCAGCAGTTTAACGGGACAGGGTCGCGCCGGGGAGCTGTTTTTT CASSLTGQGRAGELFF
TRBJ2-1 TRBV15 . . TGTGCCACCAGCAGAGATAGCGGCGGGACGACCTACAATGAGCAGTTCTTC CATSRDSGGTTYNEQFF
TRBJ1-2 TRBV6-5 . TRBD1 TGTGCCAGCAGTTACCTTACCGGACAGGGGTACTATGGCTACACCTTC CASSYLTGQGYYGYTF
TRBJ2-7 TRBV2 once TRBD1 TGTGCCAGCAGCCAAAGGTCTCCGGACAGGGGCCCCTACGAGCAGTACTTC CASSQRSPDRGPYEQYF
TRBJ1-5 TRBV19 . TRBD1 TGTGCCAGTAGTATAGGGGACAGGACCAATCAGCCCCAGCATTTT CASSIGDRTNQPQHF
TRBJ1-4 TRBV5-1 . TRBD1 TGCGCCAGCAGCCCAGCCGGATTCGACAGGGGAAAACTGTTTTTT CASSPAGFDRGKLFF
TRBJ1-1 TRBV10-1 . . TGCGCCAGCAGTGAATCGGATCTGGCAACTTTCTTT CASSESDLATFF
TRBJ1-6 TRBV6-1 . . TGTGCCAGCAGTTCACAGAGCTCCTATAATTCACCCCTCCACTTT CASSSQSSYNSPLHF
TRBJ2-3 TRBV19 once TRBD1 TGTGCCAGTAGAACGACAGGGGTAGATACGCAGTATTTT CASRTTGVDTQYF
TRBJ2-7 TRBV18 . TRBD2 TGTGCCAGCTCACGTACTAGCGGGAGGGCCTACGAGCAGTACTTC CASSRTSGRAYEQYF
TRBJ1-2 TRBV6-1 . . TGTGCCACCATGATAACGGGCTCGCATGGCTACACCTTC CATMITGSHGYTF
TRBJ2-7 TRBV10-1 few . TGCGCCAGCAGTGAAGGGGCAGGGGGGACCTACGAGCAGTACTTC CASSEGAGGTYEQYF
TRBJ1-1 TRBV5-4 once . TGTGCCAGCAGCTTGGCCATGGCGAACACTGAAGCTTTCTTT CASSLAMANTEAFF
TRBJ2-7 TRBV7-9 once TRBD2 TGTGCCAGCAGCTTAGGGACGACTAGCGGTTACGAGCAGTACTTC CASSLGTTSGYEQYF
TRBJ2-7 TRBV5-1 few TRBD1 TGCGCCAGCAGCTTCAAGGGGGCCGCATCCTACGAGCAGTACTTC CASSFKGAASYEQYF
TRBJ2-5 TRBV7-7 . TRBD2 TGTGCTAGCAGCTTAGCGGGATTAGCAGAGACCCAGTACTTC CASSLAGLAETQYF
TRBJ2-5 TRBV14 . . TGTGCCAGCAGCCAAGATCGGTATAGGGGGGGCCAAGAGACCCAGTACTTC CASSQDRYRGGQETQYF
TRBJ2-3 TRBV7-2 medium-sized . TGTGCCAGCAGCCCACTGGCTTCGGATACGCAGTATTTT CASSPLASDTQYF
TRBJ1-2 TRBV10-1 few TRBD1 TGCGCCAGCAGTGATCTTCCGGGACAGGTACATGGCTACACCTTC CASSDLPGQVHGYTF
TRBJ2-5 TRBV6-5 once TRBD1 TGTGCCAGCAGATTAACAGGGGGCGCGGAGACCCAGTACTTC CASRLTGGAETQYF
TRBJ1-1 TRBV2 . . TGTGCCAGCAGCTGGGGACAAATGAACACTGAAGCTTTCTTT CASSWGQMNTEAFF
TRBJ2-6 TRBV5-1 . TRBD1 TGCGCCAGCCGGGACAGCGCCTCTGGGGCCAACGTCCTGACTTTC CASRDSASGANVLTF
TRBJ2-2 TRBV6-1 . . TGTGCCAGCCAGTGGATCAGTACGAACACCGGGGAGCTGTTTTTT CASQWISTNTGELFF